This T cell receptor beta chain appears in the sequencing data of a study of CD8+CD57+ T cells in acquired aplastic anemia. Findings of the study overall: A set of twenty-nine CD8+ CDR3 sequences was shared between patients and controls, and these sequences appeared highly expressed in patients.

A remark on this clonotype: Its antigen remains unidentified. An end of the junction differs from the germline gene, which may be a read error.

TCR beta VDJ and CDR3 were profiled, and genomic DNA was the template. TCRdb re-called the reads with MiXCR, one entry per CDR3 protein. The data show 200,000 to 250,000 distinct CDR3 sequences, less than 75% seen once. In patients chosen for sequencing, flow cytometry had shown CD8+CD57+ cell expansion. Each patient carried a diagnosis of severe acquired aplastic anemia. Germline V gene sequence: CDR1 LNHNV, CDR2 YYDKDF (reference sequence). The CDR3 is 13 residues long. The genes are TRBV15 and TRBJ1-1; no definite D call. The sample taken for sequencing was sorted CD4+, CD8+, or CD8+CD57+ T cells (not recorded which) from PBMCs. The clonotype was recovered from a human donor with aplastic anemia. CDR3 amino acids: CATSGEQWTEAFF. The CDR3 nucleotides are TGTGCCACCAGCGGAGAGCAGTGGACTGAAGCTTTCTTT.